Listed here are 10 T cell receptor beta chains from one sample, sequenced in a study of blood T cell repertoires in COVID-19. Sequencing used immunoSEQ multiplex PCR; TCRdb keeps in-frame clones, though not all of them. The sample consists of about 210,000 clones, approximately 90% of them appearing once. The sequenced material came from peripheral blood. All receptors derive from a man in his 70s with acute or convalescent COVID-19.

This clone was counted many times. The chain links TRBV7-2 to TRBJ2-7, with 12 bases aligning to TRBD1. The CDR3 consists of 15 residues. The junction had 9 bases not matched to a gene; V was cut back by 5 bases and J by 7 bases. The germline gives CDR1 SGHTA, CDR2 FQGNSA. CDR3 DNA sequence: TGTGCCAGCAGCATTGGGGGACAGGGGGCTAAGGAGCAGTACTTC. Translation gives CASSIGGQGAKEQYF. Supplemented by reference TRBV7-2 and TRBJ2-7, the full variable domain reads GAGVSQSPSNKVTEKGKDVELRCDPISGHTALYWYRQSLGQGLEFLIYFQGNSAPDKSGLPSDRFSAERTGGSVSTLTIQRTQQEDSAVYLCASSIGGQGAKEQYFGPGTRLTVT.

This chain links TRBV5-6 with TRBJ2-7; the match to TRBD1 covers 10 bases. This CDR3 region has 15 residues. Germline V gene sequence: CDR1 SGHDT, CDR2 YYEEEE. The V segment lost 3 bases and the J segment 3 bases; nucleotides outside the gene matches: 6. CDR3 nucleotide sequence: TGTGCCAGCAGCTACACCGGGACAGGGGTCTACGAGCAGTACTTC. This gives the protein CASSYTGTGVYEQYF.

The chain has TRBV24-1 and TRBJ2-3, with TRBD1 matching 7 bases. Germline assignment: CDR1 KGHDR and CDR2 SFDVKD. With V trimmed by 2 bases and J by 9 bases, 4 bases remained unmatched. The CDR3 has 13 residues. CDR3 nucleotide sequence: TGTGCCACCAGTGATTCCGACAGGGCCACGCAGTATTTT. This gives the protein CATSDSDRATQYF.

The CDR3 sequence: CASSLGTGVGNQPQHF. DNA for the CDR3: TGTGCCAGCAGTTTGGGTACAGGGGTCGGCAATCAGCCCCAGCATTTT. The rearrangement uses TRBV27 and TRBJ1-5, with 7 bases lining up with TRBD1. The CDR3 covers 16 residues. V shed 3 bases and J 2 bases; nucleotides not matched to a gene: 7. Per germline, CDR1 MNHEY and CDR2 SMNVEV (reference sequence).

This chain connects TRBV5-1 to TRBJ2-7; 13 nucleotides align to TRBD2. Per germline, CDR1 SGHRS and CDR2 YFSETQ. The CDR3 has 15 amino acids. V lost 3 bases, J lost 0 bases, and 0 bases stayed unmatched. The CDR3 DNA reads TGCGCCAGCAGCTGGACTAGCGGGAGCTCCTACGAGCAGTACTTC. It encodes CASSWTSGSSYEQYF. Complete variable domain (other parts from reference TRBV5-1 and TRBJ2-7): KAGVTQTPRYLIKTRGQQVTLSCSPISGHRSVSWYQQTPGQGLQFLFEYFSETQRNKGNFPGRFSGRQFSNSRSEMNVSTLELGDSALYLCASSWTSGSSYEQYFGPGTRLTVT.

This clone has just one count. The CDR3 bases are TGTGCCAGCTCACCCAACCAAGAGACCCAGTACTTC. This gives the protein CASSPNQETQYF. V gene TRBV18 combines with J gene TRBJ2-5; the D is unclear. CDR3 length: 12 amino acids. The germline CDR1 and CDR2 sequences are KGHSH and LQKENI. V was trimmed by 3 bases and J by 0 bases, leaving 2 bases between them.

The chain couples TRBV28 to TRBJ1-2; the D is unclear. V was shortened by 6 bases and J by 1 base, with 12 bases between the two germline ends. CDR3 length equals 14 residues. Germline CDR1 reads MDHEN; CDR2 reads SYDVKM. In DNA form, the CDR3 reads TGTGCCAGCAGCCTCCACCAGTATAACTATGGCTACACCTTC. It specifies CASSLHQYNYGYTF.

The chain has TRBV18 and TRBJ2-7; perhaps TRBD1 as D (6 bases). Germline lookup yields CDR1 KGHSH and CDR2 LQKENI. The CDR3 is 16 residues long. Deletions cut 3 bases from V and 0 bases from J, with 15 bases between. The CDR3 DNA follows: TGTGCCAGCTCACCTCTGAAGGGGGACGGCTCCTACGAGCAGTACTTC. It codes for CASSPLKGDGSYEQYF.

This clone was observed a few times. V usage is TRBV5-1 and J usage is TRBJ2-3; D perhaps matches TRBD1 (8 bases). V lost 5 bases, J lost 2 bases, and 12 bases lay in between. This CDR3 is 14 amino acids long. Germline lookup yields CDR1 SGHRS and CDR2 YFSETQ. This chain's CDR3 is CASRTGGDTDTQYF. CDR3 sequence (DNA): TGCGCCAGCAGAACAGGGGGGGACACAGATACGCAGTATTTT.

The chain recombines TRBV5-4 with TRBJ2-2; 10 positions match TRBD2. Germline V gene sequence: CDR1 SGHNT, CDR2 YYREEE (reference sequence). The CDR3 loop spans 17 amino acids. The V and J ends lost 4 bases and 0 bases, in that order; junction bases with no gene match: 6. CDR3 region: CASSPYGLAANTGELFF. The CDR3 DNA reads as TGTGCCAGCAGCCCTTACGGACTAGCGGCGAACACCGGGGAGCTGTTTTTT.